This TCR beta chain was recovered during a study of T cell responses to AZD1222 COVID-19 vaccine listed by TCRdb under 2021. For the study in its entirety: A total of around 240 trial participants underwent TCR sequencing, of whom 200 to 220 had received two doses of AZD1222 and approximately 26 had received two doses of the MenACWY control vaccine. Enrollment into the trials was organized by age into subgroups of 18-55, 56-69 and 70-plus years, and those subgroups contained roughly 160, 29 and 62 TCR-sequenced participants, respectively. Study-level results and caveats: Most participants were white British and females outnumbered males, and the authors suggested that clonal diversity may have been underestimated. Conclusions about previously exposed vaccinees are limited, since just 5 to 7 AZD1222 recipients were seropositive for SARS-CoV-2 at baseline. Reportedly, almost half of the unique spike-specific TCRs recognized epitopes lying outside the regions that are mutated in the B.1.351 and B.1.1.7 variants. The 56-69-year group was small, and its depth increase did not reach significance, likely because of low power. Spike-specific TCR breadth and depth rose significantly after two AZD1222 doses compared with day 0 and with MenACWY recipients. CD4 TCRs associated with the vaccine covered the entire spike protein, and the dominant responses were in regions 160-218 and 743-854. Because no day 14 peak-response samples were available, the repertoires could be characterized only after the peak T cell response.

The time point label, read with the paper, signifies: sample from adult after SARS-CoV-2 infection, after symptom onset. Two convalescent COVID-19 patients, sampled after symptom onset from adults with prior SARS-CoV-2 infection, were also TCR-sequenced for comparison. Comments on this clone: No cognate antigen has been identified for it. Base-call qualities are not available, and no considerably larger clone is one nucleotide away.

The CDR3 regions of human TCRbeta chains were subjected to immunosequencing. The original methods were these. Repertoire TCRs were checked for matches against a reference library of SARS-CoV-2-specific TCRs that had been generated using the MIRA antigen-specificity platform. Breadth meant the fraction of unique TCRs that were SARS-CoV-2-associated, whereas depth meant the fraction of total T cells that were SARS-CoV-2-associated. Using the MIRA data, each spike-specific TCR was assigned both to the spike region to which the TCR was reactive and to a CD4 or CD8 class. Log10-transformed breadth and depth values were compared by one-way ANOVA with Sidak's multiple comparisons tests. TCRdb provides this immuneACCESS table in a form limited to in-frame rearrangements. Some clones are lacking; in checked studies, under half of them reflect an unresolved V gene, and why the rest are absent is not known. V and J calls and clone size are as listed in that table; D and trimming were resolved from the DNA. For this sample the table gives 110,000 to 150,000 clones, of which approximately 93% were detected only once. Around 12% of the sample is taken by the ten largest.

V is pared back by 3 bases and J by 4 bases, with 20 bases lying between the germline termini. From its cysteine to its phenylalanine, the CDR3 spans 17 amino acids. CDR3 DNA is the only sequence kept; it has 51 bases, read in frame from the first base. The CDR1 and CDR2 encoded by the germline V gene are KGHSH and LQKENI. This TCR was recovered from an adult who had recovered from COVID-19. The source was peripheral blood, collected after recovery from COVID-19. The sequence links TRBV18 to TRBJ2-3; the D gene cannot be named for sure. The CDR3 corresponds to CASSPSLDHENPDTQYF. The nucleotides are TGTGCCAGCTCACCTAGCCTAGACCACGAGAATCCAGATACGCAGTATTTT.